This T cell receptor (beta chain) was profiled in a study of cytomegalovirus exposure and HLA in healthy donors. Study-level results: Productive status was seen about 90% or about 30% of the time for most TCR beta V segments in an earlier analysis.

Primers for the PCR totalled 60 Vbeta and 13 Jbeta. TCRdb's table, derived via immunoSEQ multiplex PCR, lists solely in-frame clones and lacks some. The repertoire holds about 160,000 clones, with 65% to 80% as singletons. Of note for this clone: Its antigen remains unidentified.

After removal of 6 bases from V and 3 bases from J, the junction contained 8 bases not matched to a gene. The germline gives CDR1 MRHNA, CDR2 SNTAGT. This CDR3 spans 15 amino acids. Specimen: PBMCs. The chain joins TRBV6-4 to TRBJ2-3, with 8 bases matching TRBD1. This sequence originates from a female donor in good health and CMV-seronegative. The CDR3 coding sequence is TGTGCCAGCAGCAGATCAGGGGGCGGAACAGATACGCAGTATTTT. The encoded protein is CASSRSGGGTDTQYF.